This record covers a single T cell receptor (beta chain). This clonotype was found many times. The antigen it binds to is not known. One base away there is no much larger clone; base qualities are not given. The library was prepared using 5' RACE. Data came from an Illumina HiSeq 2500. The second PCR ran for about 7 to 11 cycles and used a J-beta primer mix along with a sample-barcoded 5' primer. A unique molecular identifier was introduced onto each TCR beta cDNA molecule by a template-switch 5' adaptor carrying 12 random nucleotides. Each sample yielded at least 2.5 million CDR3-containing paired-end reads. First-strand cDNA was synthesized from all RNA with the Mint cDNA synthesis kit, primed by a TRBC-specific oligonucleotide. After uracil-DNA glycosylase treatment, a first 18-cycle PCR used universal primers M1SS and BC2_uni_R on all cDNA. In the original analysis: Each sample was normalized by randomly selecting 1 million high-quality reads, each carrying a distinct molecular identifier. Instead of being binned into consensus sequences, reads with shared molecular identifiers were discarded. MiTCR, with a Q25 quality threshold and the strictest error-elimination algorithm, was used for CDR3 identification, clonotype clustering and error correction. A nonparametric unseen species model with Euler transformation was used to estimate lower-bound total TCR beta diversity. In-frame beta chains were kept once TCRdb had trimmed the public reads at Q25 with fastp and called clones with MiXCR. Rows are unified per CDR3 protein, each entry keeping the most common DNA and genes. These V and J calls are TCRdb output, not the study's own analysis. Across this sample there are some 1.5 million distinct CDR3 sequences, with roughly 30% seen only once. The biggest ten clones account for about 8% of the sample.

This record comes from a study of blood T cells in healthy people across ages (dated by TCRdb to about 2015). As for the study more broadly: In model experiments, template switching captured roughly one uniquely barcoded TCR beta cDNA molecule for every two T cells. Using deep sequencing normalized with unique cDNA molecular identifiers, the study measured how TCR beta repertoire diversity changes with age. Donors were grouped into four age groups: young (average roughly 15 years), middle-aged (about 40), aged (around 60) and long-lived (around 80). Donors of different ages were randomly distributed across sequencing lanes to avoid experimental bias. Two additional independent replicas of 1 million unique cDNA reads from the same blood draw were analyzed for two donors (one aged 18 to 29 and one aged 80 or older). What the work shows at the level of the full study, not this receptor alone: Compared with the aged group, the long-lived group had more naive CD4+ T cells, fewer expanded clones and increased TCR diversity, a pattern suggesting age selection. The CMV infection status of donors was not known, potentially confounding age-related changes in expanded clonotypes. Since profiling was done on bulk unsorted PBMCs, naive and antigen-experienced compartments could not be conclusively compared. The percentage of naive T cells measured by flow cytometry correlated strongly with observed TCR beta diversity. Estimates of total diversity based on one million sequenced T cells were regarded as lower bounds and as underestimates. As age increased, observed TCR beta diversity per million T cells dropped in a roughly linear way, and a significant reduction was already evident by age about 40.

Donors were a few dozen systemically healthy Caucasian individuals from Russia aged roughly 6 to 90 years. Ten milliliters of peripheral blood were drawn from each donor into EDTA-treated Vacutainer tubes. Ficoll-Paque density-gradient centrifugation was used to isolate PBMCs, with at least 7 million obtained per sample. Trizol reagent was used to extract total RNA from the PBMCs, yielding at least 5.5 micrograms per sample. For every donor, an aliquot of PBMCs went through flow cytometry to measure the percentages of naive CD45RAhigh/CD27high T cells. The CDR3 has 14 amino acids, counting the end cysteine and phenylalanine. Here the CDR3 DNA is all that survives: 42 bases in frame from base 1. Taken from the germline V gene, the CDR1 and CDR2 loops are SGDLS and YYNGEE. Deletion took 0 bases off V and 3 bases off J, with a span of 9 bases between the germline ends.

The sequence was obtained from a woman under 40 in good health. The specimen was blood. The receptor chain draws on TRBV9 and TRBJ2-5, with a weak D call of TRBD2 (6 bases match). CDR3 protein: CASSVGLGKETQYF. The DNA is TGTGCCAGCAGCGTAGGACTAGGGAAAGAGACCCAGTACTTC. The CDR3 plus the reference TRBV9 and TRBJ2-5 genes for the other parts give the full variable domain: DSGVTQTPKHLITATGQRVTLRCSPRSGDLSVYWYQQSLDQGLQFLIQYYNGEERAKGNILERFSAQQFPDLHSELNLSSLELGDSALYFCASSVGLGKETQYFGPGTRLLVL.